Listed below are T cell receptor beta chains from one sample, sequenced in a study of T-cell memory formation after mild COVID-19. TCRdb called the 5' RACE reads again in MiXCR, with one record for every CDR3 protein. Of about 210,000 distinct CDR3 sequences in the sample, roughly a tenth are singletons; the top ten hold around 3.3%. Material: PBMCs or a T cell subset sorted from them (not recorded which). Receptors originate from a man aged 18 to 30 who had mild COVID-19 (a few samples of this study predate the infection). Cell type and time point are not known. CDR3s include the opening cysteine and the closing phenylalanine or tryptophan. D genes are given only for firm matches. Expanded clones get a size class; other rows say once, few or many, or leave the size out.

v_gene: TRBV7-2
j_gene: TRBJ2-1
d_gene: TRBD2
abundance: few
CDR3aa: CASSSGLARVNKFF
CDR3nt: TGTGCCAGCAGCTCGGGACTAGCGCGGGTAAACAAGTTCTTC

v_gene: TRBV23-1
j_gene: TRBJ2-4
d_gene: -
abundance: -
CDR3aa: CASSQEILAKNIQYF
CDR3nt: TGCGCCAGCAGTCAAGAGATTCTAGCCAAAAACATTCAGTACTTC

v_gene: TRBV6-5
j_gene: TRBJ2-6
d_gene: -
abundance: -
CDR3aa: CASTREGSSGANVLTF
CDR3nt: TGTGCCAGCACACGAGAGGGAAGCTCTGGGGCCAACGTCCTGACTTTC

v_gene: TRBV7-6
j_gene: TRBJ2-5
d_gene: -
abundance: -
CDR3aa: CASSLVRAEIGTQYF
CDR3nt: TGTGCCAGCAGCTTAGTTAGGGCAGAGATCGGGACCCAGTACTTC

v_gene: TRBV5-4
j_gene: TRBJ2-6
d_gene: -
abundance: -
CDR3aa: CASSPASGANVLTF
CDR3nt: TGTGCCAGCAGCCCCGCGTCTGGGGCCAACGTCCTGACTTTC

v_gene: TRBV6-6
j_gene: TRBJ1-2
d_gene: TRBD1
abundance: -
CDR3aa: CASSYPTDRGQGYTF
CDR3nt: TGTGCCAGCAGTTACCCAACCGACAGGGGGCAAGGCTACACCTTC

v_gene: TRBV7-9
j_gene: TRBJ1-6
d_gene: -
abundance: -
CDR3aa: CASSLRRDSPLHF
CDR3nt: TGTGCCAGCAGCTTACGCAGGGATTCACCCCTCCACTTT

v_gene: TRBV5-1
j_gene: TRBJ1-2
d_gene: TRBD1
abundance: few
CDR3aa: CASSFPGQGSRGIYGYTF
CDR3nt: TGCGCCAGCAGCTTCCCGGGACAGGGTTCTCGGGGCATCTATGGCTACACCTTC

v_gene: TRBV7-2
j_gene: TRBJ2-7
d_gene: -
abundance: many
CDR3aa: CASTLGGSSYEQYF
CDR3nt: TGTGCCAGCACCTTAGGGGGATCGTCCTACGAGCAGTACTTC

v_gene: TRBV7-2
j_gene: TRBJ2-5
d_gene: -
abundance: -
CDR3aa: CASSTRGTYQETQYF
CDR3nt: TGTGCCAGCAGCACCCGAGGGACCTACCAAGAGACCCAGTACTTC

v_gene: TRBV2
j_gene: TRBJ2-5
d_gene: -
abundance: -
CDR3aa: CASNRDPETQYF
CDR3nt: TGTGCCAGCAACCGGGACCCAGAGACCCAGTACTTC

v_gene: TRBV5-6
j_gene: TRBJ1-1
d_gene: -
abundance: -
CDR3aa: CASSKPGAMNTEAFF
CDR3nt: TGTGCCAGCAGCAAGCCCGGGGCCATGAACACTGAAGCTTTCTTT

v_gene: TRBV20-1
j_gene: TRBJ2-1
d_gene: TRBD2
abundance: many
CDR3aa: CSAQREYNEQFF
CDR3nt: TGCAGTGCCCAGCGGGAATACAATGAGCAGTTCTTC

v_gene: TRBV20-1
j_gene: TRBJ1-2
d_gene: -
abundance: -
CDR3aa: CSASTLAPNYGYTF
CDR3nt: TGCAGTGCTTCAACCCTGGCCCCTAACTATGGCTACACCTTC

v_gene: TRBV5-1
j_gene: TRBJ2-5
d_gene: TRBD1
abundance: many
CDR3aa: CASSILGRTGDRETQYF
CDR3nt: TGCGCCAGCAGCATCCTTGGGCGGACAGGAGACCGGGAGACCCAGTACTTC

v_gene: TRBV7-2
j_gene: TRBJ2-3
d_gene: TRBD2
abundance: -
CDR3aa: CASSPRGASGVRDTQYF
CDR3nt: TGTGCCAGCAGCCCTCGAGGGGCCAGCGGGGTCAGAGATACGCAGTATTTT

v_gene: TRBV20-1
j_gene: TRBJ2-3
d_gene: -
abundance: -
CDR3aa: CSADRQGTDTQYF
CDR3nt: TGCAGTGCTGACCGACAGGGCACAGATACGCAGTATTTT